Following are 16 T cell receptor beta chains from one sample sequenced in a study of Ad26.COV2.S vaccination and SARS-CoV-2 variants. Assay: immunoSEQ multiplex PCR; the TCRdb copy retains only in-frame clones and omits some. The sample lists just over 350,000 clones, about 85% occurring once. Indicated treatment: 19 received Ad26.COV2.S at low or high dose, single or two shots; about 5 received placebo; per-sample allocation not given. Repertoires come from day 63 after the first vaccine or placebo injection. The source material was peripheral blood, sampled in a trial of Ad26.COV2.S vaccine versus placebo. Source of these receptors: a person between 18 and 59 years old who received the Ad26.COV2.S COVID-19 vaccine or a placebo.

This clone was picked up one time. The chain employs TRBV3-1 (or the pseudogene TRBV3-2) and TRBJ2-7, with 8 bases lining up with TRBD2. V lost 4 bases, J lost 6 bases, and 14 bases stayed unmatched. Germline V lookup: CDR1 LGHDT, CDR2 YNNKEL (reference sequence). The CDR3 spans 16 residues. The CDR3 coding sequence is TGTGCCAGCAGCCTTTTAGCGGGGACCGCCGATGGCGAGCAGTACTTC. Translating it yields CASSLLAGTADGEQYF.

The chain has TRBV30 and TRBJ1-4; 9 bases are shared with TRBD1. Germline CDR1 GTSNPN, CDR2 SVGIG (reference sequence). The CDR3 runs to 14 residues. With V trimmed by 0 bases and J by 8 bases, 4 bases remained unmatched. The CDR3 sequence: CAWSVQGALEKLFF. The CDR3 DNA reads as TGTGCCTGGAGTGTACAGGGGGCTTTAGAAAAACTGTTTTTT.

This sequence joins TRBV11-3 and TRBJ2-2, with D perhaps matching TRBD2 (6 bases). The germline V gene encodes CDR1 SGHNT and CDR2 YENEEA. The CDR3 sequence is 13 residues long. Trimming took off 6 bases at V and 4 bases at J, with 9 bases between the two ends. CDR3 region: CASSGGSTGELFF. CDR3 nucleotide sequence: TGTGCCAGCAGTGGAGGGTCCACCGGGGAGCTGTTTTTT.

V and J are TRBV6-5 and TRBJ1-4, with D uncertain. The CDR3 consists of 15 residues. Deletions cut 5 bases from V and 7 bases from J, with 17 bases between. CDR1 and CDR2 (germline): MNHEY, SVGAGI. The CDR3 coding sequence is TGTGCCAGCAGTCCCGGGGATAGAAGGAGTGAAAAACTGTTTTTT. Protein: CASSPGDRRSEKLFF.

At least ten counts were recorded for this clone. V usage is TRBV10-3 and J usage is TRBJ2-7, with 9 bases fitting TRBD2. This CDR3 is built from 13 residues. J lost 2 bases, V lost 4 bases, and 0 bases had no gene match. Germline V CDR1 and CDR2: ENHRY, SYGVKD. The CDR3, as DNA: TGTGCCATCAGTGGGACTAGCGCCTACGAGCAGTACTTC. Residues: CAISGTSAYEQYF.

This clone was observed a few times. The CDR3 DNA reads TGTGCCACCAGCAGAGGGGGGCCGAACACTGAAGCTTTCTTT. Translation: CATSRGGPNTEAFF. This rearrangement joins TRBV15 to TRBJ1-1, with D tentatively TRBD1 (6 bases). V dropped 1 base and J dropped 1 base, with 7 bases sitting between them. From germline, CDR1 is LNHNV and CDR2 YYDKDF (reference sequence). CDR3 length equals 14 residues.

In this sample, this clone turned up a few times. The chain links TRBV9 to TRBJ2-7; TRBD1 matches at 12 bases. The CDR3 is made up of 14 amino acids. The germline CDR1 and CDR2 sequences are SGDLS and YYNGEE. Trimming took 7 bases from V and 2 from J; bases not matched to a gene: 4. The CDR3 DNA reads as TGTGCCAGCCCCGGGACAGGGGGCCCCTACGAGCAGTACTTC. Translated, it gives CASPGTGGPYEQYF.

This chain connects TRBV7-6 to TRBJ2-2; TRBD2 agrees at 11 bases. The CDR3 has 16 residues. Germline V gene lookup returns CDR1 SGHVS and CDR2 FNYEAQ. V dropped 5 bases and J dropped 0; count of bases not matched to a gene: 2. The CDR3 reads CASSRGLAANTGELFF. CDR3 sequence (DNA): TGTGCCAGCAGCCGGGGACTAGCGGCGAACACCGGGGAGCTGTTTTTT.

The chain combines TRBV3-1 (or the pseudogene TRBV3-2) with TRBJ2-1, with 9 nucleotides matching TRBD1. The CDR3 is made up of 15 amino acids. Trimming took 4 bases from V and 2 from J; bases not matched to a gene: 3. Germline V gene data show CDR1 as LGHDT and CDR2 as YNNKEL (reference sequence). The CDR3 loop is CASSPGQGTYNEQFF. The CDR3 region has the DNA TGTGCCAGCAGCCCGGGACAGGGTACCTACAATGAGCAGTTCTTC.

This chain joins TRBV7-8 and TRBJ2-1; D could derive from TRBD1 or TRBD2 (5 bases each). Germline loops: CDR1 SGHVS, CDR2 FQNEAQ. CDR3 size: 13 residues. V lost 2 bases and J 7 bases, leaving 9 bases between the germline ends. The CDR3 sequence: CASSLYRRNEQFF. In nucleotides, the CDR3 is TGTGCCAGCAGCTTATACAGGAGGAATGAGCAGTTCTTC. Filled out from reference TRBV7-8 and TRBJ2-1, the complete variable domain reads GAGVSQSPRYKVAKRGQDVALRCDPISGHVSLFWYQQALGQGPEFLTYFQNEAQLDKSGLPSDRFFAERPEGSVSTLKIQRTQQEDSAVYLCASSLYRRNEQFFGPGTRLTVL.

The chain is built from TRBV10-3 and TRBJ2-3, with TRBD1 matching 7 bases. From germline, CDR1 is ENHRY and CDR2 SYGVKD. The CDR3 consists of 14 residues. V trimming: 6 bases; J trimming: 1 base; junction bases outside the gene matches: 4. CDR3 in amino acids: CAISSGGGTDTQYF. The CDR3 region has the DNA TGTGCCATCAGCTCAGGGGGTGGCACAGATACGCAGTATTTT.

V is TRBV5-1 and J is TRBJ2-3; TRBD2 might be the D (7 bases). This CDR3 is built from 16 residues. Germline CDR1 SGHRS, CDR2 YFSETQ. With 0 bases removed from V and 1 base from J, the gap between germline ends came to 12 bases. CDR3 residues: CASSLAGGAGTDTQYF. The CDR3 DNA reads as TGCGCCAGCAGCTTGGCGGGGGGCGCGGGCACAGATACGCAGTATTTT.

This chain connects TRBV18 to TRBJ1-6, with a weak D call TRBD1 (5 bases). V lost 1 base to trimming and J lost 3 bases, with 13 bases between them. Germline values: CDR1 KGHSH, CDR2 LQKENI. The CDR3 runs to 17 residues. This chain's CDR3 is CASSPHRDAFYNSPLHF. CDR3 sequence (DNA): TGTGCCAGCTCACCACACCGGGACGCGTTCTATAATTCACCCCTCCACTTT.

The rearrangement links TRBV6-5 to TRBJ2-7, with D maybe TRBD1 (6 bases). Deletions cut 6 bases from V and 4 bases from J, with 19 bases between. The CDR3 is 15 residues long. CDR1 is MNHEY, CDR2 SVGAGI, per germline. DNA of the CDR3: TGTGCCAGCAGCCGTACGGGGATAGGGGGTTACGAGCAGTACTTC. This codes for CASSRTGIGGYEQYF.

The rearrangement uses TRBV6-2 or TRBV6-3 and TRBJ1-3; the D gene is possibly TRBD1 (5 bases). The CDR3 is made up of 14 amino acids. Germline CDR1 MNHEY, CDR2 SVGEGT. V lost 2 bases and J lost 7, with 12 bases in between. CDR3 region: CASSYVGAGNTIYF. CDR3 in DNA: TGTGCCAGCAGTTACGTCGGTGCAGGGAACACCATATATTTT.

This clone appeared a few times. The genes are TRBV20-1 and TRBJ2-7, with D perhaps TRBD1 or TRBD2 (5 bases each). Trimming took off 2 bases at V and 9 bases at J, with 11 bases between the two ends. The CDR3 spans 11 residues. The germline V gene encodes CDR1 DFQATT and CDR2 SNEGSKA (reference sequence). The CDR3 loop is CSARMGVGQYF. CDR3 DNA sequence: TGCAGTGCTAGAATGGGGGTTGGGCAGTACTTC.